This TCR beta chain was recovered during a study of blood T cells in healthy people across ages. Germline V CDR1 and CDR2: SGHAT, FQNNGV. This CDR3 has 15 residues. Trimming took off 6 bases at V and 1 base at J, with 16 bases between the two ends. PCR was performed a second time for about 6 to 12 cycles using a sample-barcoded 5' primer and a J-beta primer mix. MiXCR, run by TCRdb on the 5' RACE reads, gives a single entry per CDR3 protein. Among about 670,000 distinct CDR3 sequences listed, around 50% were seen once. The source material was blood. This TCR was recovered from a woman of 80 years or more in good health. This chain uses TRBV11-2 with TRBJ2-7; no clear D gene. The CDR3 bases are TGTGCCAGCAGACGGACGTCGGGTGAGTCCTACGAGCAGTACTTC. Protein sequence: CASRRTSGESYEQYF.